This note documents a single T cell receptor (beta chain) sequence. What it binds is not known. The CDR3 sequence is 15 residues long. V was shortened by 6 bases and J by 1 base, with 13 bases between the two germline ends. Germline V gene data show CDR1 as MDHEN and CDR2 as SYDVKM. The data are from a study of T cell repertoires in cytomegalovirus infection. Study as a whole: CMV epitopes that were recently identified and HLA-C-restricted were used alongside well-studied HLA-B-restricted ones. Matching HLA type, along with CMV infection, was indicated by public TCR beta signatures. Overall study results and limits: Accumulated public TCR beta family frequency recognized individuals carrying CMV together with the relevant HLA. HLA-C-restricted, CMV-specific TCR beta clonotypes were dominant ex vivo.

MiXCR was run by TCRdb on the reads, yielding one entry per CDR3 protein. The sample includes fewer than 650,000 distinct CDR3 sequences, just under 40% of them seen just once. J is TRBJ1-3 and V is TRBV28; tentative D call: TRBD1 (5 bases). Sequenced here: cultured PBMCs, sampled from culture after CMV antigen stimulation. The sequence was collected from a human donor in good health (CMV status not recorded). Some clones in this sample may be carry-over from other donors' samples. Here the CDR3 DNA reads TGTGCCAGCAGCCACTTCGGGGCGTCTGGAAACACCATATATTTT. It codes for CASSHFGASGNTIYF. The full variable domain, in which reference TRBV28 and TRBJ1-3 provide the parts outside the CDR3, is DVKVTQSSRYLVKRTGEKVFLECVQDMDHENMFWYRQDPGLGLRLIYFSYDVKMKEKGDIPEGYSVSREKKERFSLILESASTNQTSMYLCASSHFGASGNTIYFGEGSWLTVV.